Shown below are 2 T cell receptor beta chains from a single sample sequenced in a study of circulating CD8 cells and anti-PD-1 response in melanoma. Each library started from 15 ng of total RNA using the QIAseq Immune Repertoire TCR panel. MiXCR, run by TCRdb on the reads, gives a single entry per CDR3 protein. Of about 260 distinct CDR3 sequences listed, roughly 9.6% are singletons. Sorting of live CD3+CD8+TCRalphabeta+ cells by PD-1 and/or TIGIT gave four subsets. The sequences come from CD8+ T cells from PBMCs, collected at baseline or after one month of anti-PD-1 therapy (not recorded which). The receptors were gathered from a human donor with melanoma.

Sample share makes this clonotype large. V and J are TRBV28 and TRBJ2-7; the D is unclear. With 5 bases removed from V and 1 base from J, the gap between germline ends came to 18 bases. The germline gives CDR1 MDHEN, CDR2 SYDVKM. CDR3 length: 16 residues. CDR3 bases: TGTGCCAGCAGTGGCCCTAGGAAGGGTCGTTCCTACGAGCAGTACTTC. The encoded protein is CASSGPRKGRSYEQYF. Complete variable domain (other parts from reference TRBV28 and TRBJ2-7): DVKVTQSSRYLVKRTGEKVFLECVQDMDHENMFWYRQDPGLGLRLIYFSYDVKMKEKGDIPEGYSVSREKKERFSLILESASTNQTSMYLCASSGPRKGRSYEQYFGPGTRLTVT.

By proportion, this clonotype is large. This chain connects TRBV29-1 to TRBJ2-7; 11 bases are shared with TRBD1. Unmatched junction bases numbered 8, after V lost 0 bases and J lost 7 bases. In germline, CDR1 is SQVTM, CDR2 ANQGSEA. CDR3 length: 15 residues. CDR3 nucleotides: TGCAGCGTTGAAGATAAAGGACAGGGGGCGTGGGAGCAGTACTTC. This codes for CSVEDKGQGAWEQYF.